The sequence of this TCR beta chain was determined in a study of T cells in Graves' hyperthyroidism and ophthalmopathy. Trimming took off 6 bases at V and 6 bases at J, with 17 bases between the two ends. Germline V gene data show CDR1 as KGHSH and CDR2 as LQKENI. The CDR3 loop spans 14 amino acids. Researchers took RNA transcripts and amplified the TCR beta CDR3 regions from them. Primed by the HTBI set, a first-round RT-PCR was run on the TCR CDR3. TCRdb re-called the multiplex PCR reads through MiXCR, storing one row per CDR3 protein. Here the sample spans 350,000 to 450,000 distinct CDR3 sequences, about 15% being singletons. The table lists this clonotype with many counts. Participants, patients aged 18 to 65, had newly diagnosed hyperthyroidism with a duration under 2 months. This sample holds PBMCs from under 11 ml fresh peripheral blood.

The chain uses TRBV18 and TRBJ1-1, with D tentatively TRBD1 (5 bases). The clonotype was recovered from a woman aged 55-70 years with Graves' hyperthyroidism. Sequenced input: blood. The CDR3 DNA sequence: TGTGCCAGCTCCCCTTCCGGGACCGAACCTGAAGCTTTCTTT. Translating gives CASSPSGTEPEAFF.